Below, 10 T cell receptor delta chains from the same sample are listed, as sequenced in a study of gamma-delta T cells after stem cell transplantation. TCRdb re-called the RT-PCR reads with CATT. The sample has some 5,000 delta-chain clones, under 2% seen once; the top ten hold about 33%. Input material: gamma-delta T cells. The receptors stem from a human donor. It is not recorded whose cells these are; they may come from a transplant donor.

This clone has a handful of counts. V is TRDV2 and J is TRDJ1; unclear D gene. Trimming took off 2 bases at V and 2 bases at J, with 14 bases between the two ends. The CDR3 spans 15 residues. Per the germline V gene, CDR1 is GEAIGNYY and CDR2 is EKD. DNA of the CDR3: TGTGCCTGTGACAAATTAACTCCCCAGACCGATAAACTCATCTTT. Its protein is CACDKLTPQTDKLIF.

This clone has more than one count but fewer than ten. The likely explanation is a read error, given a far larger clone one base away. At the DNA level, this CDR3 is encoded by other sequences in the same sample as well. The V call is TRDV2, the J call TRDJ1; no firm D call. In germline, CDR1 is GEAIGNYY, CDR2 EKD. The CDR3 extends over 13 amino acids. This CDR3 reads CACDPLLTDKLIF. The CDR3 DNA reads TGCGCCTGTGATCCTCTGTTGACCGATAAACTCATCTTT.

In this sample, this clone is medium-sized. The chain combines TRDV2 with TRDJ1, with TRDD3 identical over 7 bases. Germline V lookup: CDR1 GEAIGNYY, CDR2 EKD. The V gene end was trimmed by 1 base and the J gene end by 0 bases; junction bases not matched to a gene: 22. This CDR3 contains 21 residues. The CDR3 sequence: CACDTGGLRVGEDANTDKLIF. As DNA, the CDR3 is TGTGCCTGTGACACTGGGGGACTCAGGGTGGGGGAAGATGCTAACACCGATAAACTCATCTTT.

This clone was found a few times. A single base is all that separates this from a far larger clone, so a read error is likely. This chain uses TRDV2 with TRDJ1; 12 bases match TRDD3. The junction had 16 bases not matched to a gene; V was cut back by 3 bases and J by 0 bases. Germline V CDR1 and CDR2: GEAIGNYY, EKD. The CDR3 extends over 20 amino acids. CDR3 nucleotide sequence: TGTGCCTGTGACGCGATCAATACTGGGGGATACCACCTGTACACCGATAAACTCATCTTT. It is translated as CACDAINTGGYHLYTDKLIF.

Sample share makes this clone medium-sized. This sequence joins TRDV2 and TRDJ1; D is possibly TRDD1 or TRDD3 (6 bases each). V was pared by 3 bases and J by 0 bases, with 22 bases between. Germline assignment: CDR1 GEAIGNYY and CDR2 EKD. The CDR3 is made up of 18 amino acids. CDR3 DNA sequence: TGTGCCTGTGACCCGCTCTGGGGAAATAACCCAGACACCGATAAACTCATCTTT. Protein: CACDPLWGNNPDTDKLIF.

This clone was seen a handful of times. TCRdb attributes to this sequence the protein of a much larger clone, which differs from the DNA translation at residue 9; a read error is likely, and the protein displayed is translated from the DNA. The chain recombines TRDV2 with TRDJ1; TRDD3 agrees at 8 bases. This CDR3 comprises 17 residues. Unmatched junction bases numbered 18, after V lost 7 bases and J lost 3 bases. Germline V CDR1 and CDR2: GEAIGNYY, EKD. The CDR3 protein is CACYNLGEGWGPDKLIF. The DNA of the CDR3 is TGTGCCTGCTACAACCTGGGGGAGGGGTGGGGTCCCGATAAACTCATCTTT.

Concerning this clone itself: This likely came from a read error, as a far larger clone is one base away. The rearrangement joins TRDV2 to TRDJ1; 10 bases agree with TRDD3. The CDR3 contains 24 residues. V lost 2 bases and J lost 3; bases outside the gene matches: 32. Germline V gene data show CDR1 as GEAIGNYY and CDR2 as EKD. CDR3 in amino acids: CACDSLLGDRGGIQGERYADKLIF. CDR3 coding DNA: TGTGCCTGTGACAGCCTCCTGGGGGATAGGGGGGGGATACAGGGCGAAAGGTACGCCGATAAACTCATCTTT.

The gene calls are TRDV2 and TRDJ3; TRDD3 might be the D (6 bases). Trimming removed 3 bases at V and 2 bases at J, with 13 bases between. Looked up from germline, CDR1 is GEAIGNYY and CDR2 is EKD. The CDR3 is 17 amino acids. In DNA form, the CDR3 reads TGTGCCTGTGACGTACTGGGACGAACCTGGGACACCCGACAGATGTTTTTC. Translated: CACDVLGRTWDTRQMFF.

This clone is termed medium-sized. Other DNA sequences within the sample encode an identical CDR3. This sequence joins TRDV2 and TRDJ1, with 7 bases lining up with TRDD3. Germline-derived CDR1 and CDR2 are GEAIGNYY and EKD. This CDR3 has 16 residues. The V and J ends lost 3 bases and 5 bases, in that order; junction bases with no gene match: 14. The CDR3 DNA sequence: TGTGCCTGTGACCTCTTACTGGGGATGGCACGAGATAAACTCATCTTT. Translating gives CACDLLLGMARDKLIF.

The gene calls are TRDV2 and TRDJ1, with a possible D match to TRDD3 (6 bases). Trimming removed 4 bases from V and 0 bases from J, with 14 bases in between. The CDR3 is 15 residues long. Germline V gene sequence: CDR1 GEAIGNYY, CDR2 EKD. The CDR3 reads CACEYLGIHTDKLIF. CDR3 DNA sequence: TGTGCCTGTGAGTATCTGGGGATCCACACCGATAAACTCATCTTT.